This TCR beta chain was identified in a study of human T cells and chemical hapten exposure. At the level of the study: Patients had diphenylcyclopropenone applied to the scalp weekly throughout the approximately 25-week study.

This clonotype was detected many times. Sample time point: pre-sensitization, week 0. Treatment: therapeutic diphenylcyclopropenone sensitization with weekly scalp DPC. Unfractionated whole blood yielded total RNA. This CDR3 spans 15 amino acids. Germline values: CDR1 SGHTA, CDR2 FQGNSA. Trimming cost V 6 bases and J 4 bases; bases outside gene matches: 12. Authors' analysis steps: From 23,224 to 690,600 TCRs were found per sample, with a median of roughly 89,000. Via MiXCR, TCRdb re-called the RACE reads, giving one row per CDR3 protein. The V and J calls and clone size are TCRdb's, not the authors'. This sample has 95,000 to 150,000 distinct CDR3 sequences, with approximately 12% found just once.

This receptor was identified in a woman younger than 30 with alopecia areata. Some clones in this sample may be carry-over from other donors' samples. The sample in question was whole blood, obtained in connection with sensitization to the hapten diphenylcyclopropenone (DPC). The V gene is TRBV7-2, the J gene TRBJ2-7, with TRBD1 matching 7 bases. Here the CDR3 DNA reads TGTGCCAGCAGTCCCGCGACGGGACAGTCTTACGAGCAGTACTTC. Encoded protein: CASSPATGQSYEQYF.